The 26 T cell receptor beta chains below come from one sample, sequenced in a study of blood T cell repertoires in COVID-19 (dated by TCRdb to the early 2020s). The library was generated by the immunoSEQ multiplex PCR assay. Not all clones reach the TCRdb copy of this immuneACCESS table, which keeps in-frame sequences only. Checked studies attribute under half of the gap to unresolved V genes and leave the rest unexplained. The sample table shows about 220,000 clones, and around 81% are seen once. The ten largest clonotypes hold roughly 6.7% of the sample. What was sequenced was peripheral blood. These receptors came from a woman in her 70s with acute or convalescent COVID-19.

The chain uses TRBV7-8 and TRBJ1-5; TRBD1 agrees at 7 bases. The CDR3 contains 15 residues. Germline V gene data show CDR1 as SGHVS and CDR2 as FQNEAQ. The V segment lost 1 base and the J segment 3 bases; nucleotides outside the gene matches: 3. CDR3 amino acids: CASSLGQGPNQPQHF. CDR3 coding DNA: TGTGCCAGCAGCTTAGGACAGGGCCCCAATCAGCCCCAGCATTTT.

This clone appeared a few times. V usage is TRBV10-3 and J usage is TRBJ2-1; weak D call: TRBD1 (6 bases). The CDR3 spans 16 residues. The germline CDR1 and CDR2 sequences are ENHRY and SYGVKD. V lost 3 bases to trimming and J lost 0 bases, with 12 bases between them. The CDR3: CAISDRTGSSYNEQFF. The CDR3 DNA sequence: TGTGCCATCAGTGATCGCACAGGGAGCTCCTACAATGAGCAGTTCTTC.

This clone appeared once. The rearrangement joins TRBV11-2 to TRBJ1-4; 7 nucleotides line up with TRBD1. The CDR3 runs 14 residues. The V gene's germline CDR1 is SGHAT and CDR2 FQNNGV. J was trimmed by 7 bases and V by 5 bases; bases with no gene match: 7. The CDR3 spells CASSRDRAVEKLFF. CDR3 bases: TGTGCCAGCAGCCGAGACAGGGCTGTTGAAAAACTGTTTTTT.

The rearrangement joins TRBV4-3 to TRBJ2-5; possibly TRBD2 for D (5 bases). Germline lookup yields CDR1 LGHNA and CDR2 YSLEER. The CDR3 spans 13 residues. The V end was cut by 2 bases, the J end by 5 bases, with 9 bases between. The CDR3 DNA follows: TGCGCCAGCAGCCAAAGACTACGGGAGACCCAGTACTTC. Residues: CASSQRLRETQYF.

This clone was seen a few times. This chain connects TRBV6-5 to TRBJ1-5; no firm D call. Trimming removed 6 bases from V and 5 bases from J, with 11 bases in between. Per the germline V gene, CDR1 is MNHEY and CDR2 is SVGAGI. There are 13 residues in the CDR3. CDR3 sequence: CASRVGVDQPQHF. The CDR3, as DNA: TGTGCCAGCAGGGTCGGGGTGGATCAGCCCCAGCATTTT.

The CDR3 sequence is CATQGSNTGELFF. The CDR3 DNA sequence: TGTGCCACGCAGGGGTCGAACACCGGGGAGCTGTTTTTT. The chain has TRBV2 and TRBJ2-2; the D gene is possibly TRBD1 (6 bases). The CDR3 is 13 amino acids. V lost 10 bases and J 0 bases, leaving 9 bases between the germline ends. The germline V gene has CDR1 SNHLY and CDR2 FYNNEI. Using reference TRBV2 and TRBJ2-2 for the parts outside the CDR3, the full variable domain is EPEVTQTPSHQVTQMGQEVILRCVPISNHLYFYWYRQILGQKVEFLVSFYNNEISEKSEIFDDQFSVERPDGSNFTLKIRSTKLEDSAMYFCATQGSNTGELFFGEGSRLTVL.

The chain uses TRBV19 and TRBJ1-1, with TRBD1 matching over 7 bases. The CDR3 is 12 residues long. J was trimmed by 7 bases and V by 4 bases; bases with no gene match: 3. The germline CDR1 and CDR2 sequences are LNHDA and SQIVND (reference sequence). The CDR3 DNA follows: TGTGCCAGTAGTAAGGGACAGATTGAAGCTTTCTTT. Its translation is CASSKGQIEAFF.

This clone occurred a few times. V gene TRBV7-9 combines with J gene TRBJ2-7; D is perhaps TRBD1 (6 bases). The CDR3 contains 16 residues. V gave up 3 bases and J gave up 0 bases, with 15 bases separating them. In germline, CDR1 is SEHNR, CDR2 FQNEAQ (reference sequence). The CDR3 DNA is TGTGCCAGCAGCTTTTGGGGCAGGGGAAGCTCCTACGAGCAGTACTTC. Protein: CASSFWGRGSSYEQYF.

The gene calls are TRBV2 and TRBJ2-1, with TRBD2 identical over 9 bases. The length of the CDR3 is 16 residues. Germline V gives CDR1 SNHLY, CDR2 FYNNEI. Trimming at V came to 7 bases and at J to 4 bases, leaving 11 bases not matched to a gene. The CDR3 sequence: CASTRSGGRIYNEQFF. DNA of the CDR3: TGTGCCAGCACTCGAAGCGGGGGGCGGATATACAATGAGCAGTTCTTC.

This clone was observed a few times. The chain is built from TRBV5-1 and TRBJ1-2; weak D call: TRBD1 (5 bases). The CDR3 has 15 residues. Germline CDR1 SGHRS, CDR2 YFSETQ. V dropped 2 bases and J dropped 3 bases, with 14 bases sitting between them. Written as DNA, the CDR3 is TGCGCCAGCAGCTTAGGGGCAGCCCTGGACTATGGCTACACCTTC. It is translated as CASSLGAALDYGYTF.

This clone was counted a few times. Distinct nucleotide sequences in the sample also encode this CDR3. The CDR3 DNA reads as TGCGCCAGCAGCTTAAATGGGCAGGGAAACACCGGGGAGCTGTTTTTT. It codes for CASSLNGQGNTGELFF. This chain connects TRBV5-1 to TRBJ2-2; the D gene is possibly TRBD1 (5 bases). The CDR3 extends over 16 amino acids. From germline, CDR1 is SGHRS and CDR2 YFSETQ. The ends were cut back, 2 bases at V and 2 bases at J, with 13 bases in the middle.

A few counts support this clone. The chain carries TRBV29-1 and TRBJ1-2; D remains ambiguous. The CDR3 runs to 12 residues. V lost 4 bases, J lost 7 bases, and 13 bases lay in between. Germline V gene sequence: CDR1 SQVTM, CDR2 ANQGSEA. The CDR3 region has the DNA TGCAGCGTTGGGCGCGGGGTGGGTGGCTACACCTTC. The encoded protein is CSVGRGVGGYTF.

V is TRBV10-2 and J is TRBJ2-3; unclear D gene. The V end lost 6 bases, the J end lost 4 bases, and 17 bases lay between the germline ends. CDR1 is WSHSY, CDR2 SAAADI, per germline. The CDR3 runs to 15 residues. The CDR3 region has the DNA TGCGCCAGCAGAGCAAAACTTTTCACCCCAGATACGCAGTATTTT. Amino acid sequence: CASRAKLFTPDTQYF.

The gene calls are TRBV18 and TRBJ2-6; a weak D match, TRBD1 (6 bases). There are 16 residues in the CDR3. CDR1 KGHSH and CDR2 LQKENI come from the germline V gene. Trimming pared 5 bases from V and 4 bases from J, leaving 15 bases between. DNA of the CDR3: TGTGCCAGCTCAGAACCCAGGGGTTCCGGGGCCAACGTCCTGACTTTC. Residues: CASSEPRGSGANVLTF. The whole variable domain, remainder taken from reference TRBV18 and TRBJ2-6, is NAGVMQNPRHLVRRRGQEARLRCSPMKGHSHVYWYRQLPEEGLKFMVYLQKENIIDESGMPKERFSAEFPKEGPSILRIQQVVRGDSAAYFCASSEPRGSGANVLTFGAGSRLTVL.

The genes are TRBV7-2 and TRBJ1-4; D may be TRBD1 (6 bases). Germline lookup yields CDR1 SGHTA and CDR2 FQGNSA. The V and J ends lost 3 bases and 4 bases respectively, with 15 bases between them. This CDR3 has 16 amino acids. The CDR3 region is CASSFGGGPNNEKLFF. CDR3 DNA: TGTGCCAGCAGCTTTGGGGGGGGGCCGAATAATGAAAAACTGTTTTTT.

The chain uses TRBV6-5 and TRBJ2-5; 8 nucleotides match TRBD2. Germline lookup yields CDR1 MNHEY and CDR2 SVGAGI. The V and J ends lost 0 bases and 2 bases, in that order; junction bases with no gene match: 5. The CDR3 sequence is 16 residues long. This chain's CDR3 is CASSYSLAGTQETQYF. CDR3 DNA: TGTGCCAGCAGTTACTCGTTAGCGGGGACTCAAGAGACCCAGTACTTC.

This rearrangement joins TRBV10-3 to TRBJ2-3, with a tentative D call TRBD2 (7 bases). The CDR3 is made up of 18 amino acids. Trimming removed 2 bases from V and 0 bases from J, with 18 bases in between. Per germline, CDR1 ENHRY and CDR2 SYGVKD. CDR3 sequence reads: CAISEQEGGHTSTDTQYF. The CDR3 DNA reads as TGTGCCATCAGTGAGCAAGAGGGGGGGCACACTAGCACAGATACGCAGTATTTT.

This clone is a singleton in its sample. The J gene is TRBJ2-5, the V gene TRBV12-3 or TRBV12-4; D is unresolved. The CDR3 extends over 13 amino acids. The V end was cut by 5 bases, the J end by 2 bases, with 9 bases between. CDR3: CASSLKLQETQYF. CDR3 in DNA: TGTGCCAGCAGTCTAAAGTTACAAGAGACCCAGTACTTC.

The chain recombines TRBV5-4 with TRBJ2-3, with no clear D. The CDR3 consists of 14 residues. Germline V CDR1 and CDR2: SGHNT, YYREEE (reference sequence). Trimming removed 0 bases from V and 4 bases from J, with 9 bases in between. The CDR3 DNA follows: TGTGCCAGCAGCTTGGGATTGGCCTCAGATACGCAGTATTTT. It yields the protein CASSLGLASDTQYF.

The J gene is TRBJ2-1, the V gene TRBV2; TRBD1 agrees at 9 bases. CDR1 is SNHLY, CDR2 FYNNEI, per germline. Unmatched junction bases numbered 7, after V lost 6 bases and J lost 10 bases. The CDR3 contains 13 residues. The CDR3 protein is CASRGTGLIEQFF. The CDR3 coding sequence is TGTGCCAGCAGGGGGACAGGGTTAATCGAGCAGTTCTTC.

The rearrangement joins TRBV30 to TRBJ1-2, with a possible D match to TRBD1 (5 bases). Germline lookup yields CDR1 GTSNPN and CDR2 SVGIG (reference sequence). This CDR3 comprises 14 residues. V gave up 3 bases and J gave up 0 bases, with 11 bases separating them. CDR3 sequence (DNA): TGTGCCTGGAGCACTGGGGGGTCTAACTATGGCTACACCTTC. Translation: CAWSTGGSNYGYTF.

The chain joins TRBV7-2 to TRBJ2-3, with 9 bases fitting TRBD2. Germline V gives CDR1 SGHTA, CDR2 FQGNSA. The J segment lost 1 base and the V segment lost 2 bases, leaving 13 bases of the junction unmatched. CDR3 length: 19 residues. CDR3 nucleotides: TGTGCCAGCAGCTTACTTATAGCGGGGGCCATAACACGCACAGATACGCAGTATTTT. Amino acids: CASSLLIAGAITRTDTQYF.

The chain carries TRBV6-6 and TRBJ2-7, with 12 bases aligning to TRBD2. J gave up 4 bases and V 5 bases, and 0 bases lay outside the gene matches. Germline lookup yields CDR1 MNHNY and CDR2 SVGAGI (reference sequence). The CDR3 extends over 13 amino acids. The CDR3 DNA reads TGTGCCAGCAGTCTAGCGGGGGGGTACGAGCAGTACGTC. It codes for CASSLAGGYEQYV.

The rearrangement uses TRBV9 and TRBJ2-3, with TRBD1 matching 9 bases. After removal of 7 bases from V and 2 bases from J, the junction contained 5 bases not matched to a gene. Looked up from germline, CDR1 is SGDLS and CDR2 is YYNGEE. This CDR3 is built from 14 residues. The CDR3 region is CASAGQGNTDTQYF. As DNA, the CDR3 is TGTGCCAGCGCGGGACAGGGAAACACAGATACGCAGTATTTT.

This rearrangement joins TRBV5-4 to TRBJ2-3, with a tentative D call TRBD1 (5 bases). The V end was cut by 1 base, the J end by 2 bases, with 11 bases between. CDR1 is SGHNT, CDR2 YYREEE, per germline (reference sequence). The CDR3 consists of 15 residues. CDR3 region: CASSLSGPVTDTQYF. In DNA, the CDR3 is TGTGCCAGCAGCTTGTCAGGGCCAGTCACAGATACGCAGTATTTT. Full variable domain (remainder filled in from reference TRBV5-4 and TRBJ2-3): ETGVTQSPTHLIKTRGQQVTLRCSSQSGHNTVSWYQQALGQGPQFIFQYYREEENGRGNFPPRFSGLQFPNYSSELNVNALELDDSALYLCASSLSGPVTDTQYFGPGTRLTVL.

This clone was counted a few times. V and J are TRBV3-1 (or the pseudogene TRBV3-2) and TRBJ2-3; the D is unclear. Germline CDR1 and CDR2: LGHDT and YNNKEL (reference sequence). The CDR3 extends over 11 amino acids. V was shortened by 1 base and J by 11 bases, with 7 bases between the two germline ends. DNA for the CDR3: TGTGCCAGCAGCCAAGGGGCAGGGCAGTATTTT. This translates into CASSQGAGQYF.